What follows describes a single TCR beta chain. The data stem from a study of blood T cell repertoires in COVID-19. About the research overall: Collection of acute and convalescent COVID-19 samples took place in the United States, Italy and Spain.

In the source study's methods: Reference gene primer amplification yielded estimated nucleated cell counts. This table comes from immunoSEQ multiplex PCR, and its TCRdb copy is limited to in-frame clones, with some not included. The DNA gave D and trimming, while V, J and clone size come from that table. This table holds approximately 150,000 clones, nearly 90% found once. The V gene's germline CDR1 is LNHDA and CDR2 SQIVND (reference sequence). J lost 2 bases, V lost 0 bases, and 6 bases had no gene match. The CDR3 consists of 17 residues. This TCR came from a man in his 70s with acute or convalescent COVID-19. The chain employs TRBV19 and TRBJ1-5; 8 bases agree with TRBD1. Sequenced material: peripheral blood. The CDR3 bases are TGTGCCAGTAGTATAGAGACAGGACAGGGTGGCAATCAGCCCCAGCATTTT. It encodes CASSIETGQGGNQPQHF.